This T cell receptor beta chain was identified in a study of control samples from healthy donors and cancer patients. This CDR3 is 16 amino acids long. V lost 1 base and J lost 2, with 13 bases in between. From germline, CDR1 is SGHRS and CDR2 YFSETQ. Assay: immunoSEQ multiplex PCR; the TCRdb copy retains only in-frame clones and omits some. The table lists roughly 130,000 clones, under 95% of them singletons, with more than 1.5% in the top ten. This receptor was taken from a man aged 50 to 60 with head and neck cancer. The rearrangement joins TRBV5-1 to TRBJ1-3; D is uncertain. Input material: PBMCs. In nucleotides, the CDR3 is TGCGCCAGCAGCTTGATAACAGTCGGCCCTGGAAACACCATATATTTT. This translates into CASSLITVGPGNTIYF.